Presented here are 24 T cell receptor beta chains from one specimen sequenced in a study of blood T cell repertoires in COVID-19. The method was immunoSEQ multiplex PCR; TCRdb's version includes in-frame clones alone and lacks a portion of them. The repertoire holds about 240,000 clones, roughly 90% seen once, with over 4% in the top ten. The source material was PBMCs or T cells enriched from blood (not recorded which). The receptors were gathered from a woman under 40 who had recovered from COVID-19.

J is TRBJ2-3 and V is TRBV29-1; 7 positions match TRBD2. Losses at the gene ends were 8 bases for V and 3 bases for J; bases not matched to a gene: 11. The CDR3 extends over 14 amino acids. The germline gives CDR1 SQVTM, CDR2 ANQGSEA. CDR3 nucleotides: TGCAGCTGCAACCGGGACTATGCGACAGATACGCAGTATTTT. This encodes CSCNRDYATDTQYF.

J is TRBJ1-2 and V is TRBV6-5, with a possible D match to TRBD1 (6 bases). CDR1 and CDR2 from the germline V gene are MNHEY and SVGAGI. Trimming pared 6 bases from V and 7 bases from J, leaving 9 bases between. The CDR3 has 11 residues. CDR3 coding DNA: TGTGCCAGCAGGTCCAGGGGTGGCTACACCTTC. Translation: CASRSRGGYTF.

V is TRBV30 and J is TRBJ1-1; the D is unclear. V was shortened by 3 bases and J by 1 base, with 9 bases between the two germline ends. CDR3 length equals 13 residues. Germline V gene lookup returns CDR1 GTSNPN and CDR2 SVGIG (reference sequence). In DNA, the CDR3 is TGTGCCTGGAGAACCCGCGGGAACACTGAAGCTTTCTTT. Translated, it gives CAWRTRGNTEAFF.

This chain joins TRBV5-5 and TRBJ2-7, with TRBD2 as a possible D gene (5 bases). CDR1 SGHKS and CDR2 YYEKEE come from the germline V gene (reference sequence). The CDR3 spans 13 residues. Trimming stripped 0 bases from V and 2 bases from J, with 6 bases between. The CDR3 nucleotides are TGTGCCAGCAGCTTGGGGACTCCCTACGAGCAGTACTTC. Its protein is CASSLGTPYEQYF.

This clone was found many times. The chain is built from TRBV30 and TRBJ2-7; 9 nucleotides line up with TRBD1. The CDR3 covers 14 residues. The V and J ends lost 7 bases and 0 bases, in that order; junction bases with no gene match: 7. Germline V gene sequence: CDR1 GTSNPN, CDR2 SVGIG (reference sequence). In nucleotides, the CDR3 is TGTGCCTCTACCGGGACAGGGAGCTCCTACGAGCAGTACTTC. As protein: CASTGTGSSYEQYF.

As concerns this clone: The identical CDR3 is also encoded by other nucleotide sequences in the sample. The chain recombines TRBV7-3 with TRBJ1-1; TRBD1 aligns across 8 bases. Trimming at V came to 5 bases and at J to 1 base, leaving 3 bases not matched to a gene. This CDR3 has 14 residues. The V gene's germline CDR1 is SGHTA and CDR2 FQGTGA. This CDR3 reads CASSPGQGNTEAFF. The CDR3 DNA reads as TGTGCCAGCAGCCCCGGACAGGGGAACACTGAAGCTTTCTTT.

DNA for the CDR3: TGTGCCAGCAGCACTAGCGATTTACAAGAGACCCAGTACTTC. Protein: CASSTSDLQETQYF. The gene calls are TRBV7-8 and TRBJ2-5; 7 bases are shared with TRBD2. The V gene end was trimmed by 5 bases and the J gene end by 2 bases; junction bases not matched to a gene: 5. The CDR3 runs 14 residues. CDR1 and CDR2 from the germline V gene are SGHVS and FQNEAQ.

This sequence joins TRBV11-2 and TRBJ1-2; 9 bases match TRBD1. The germline V gene has CDR1 SGHAT and CDR2 FQNNGV. The CDR3 extends over 16 amino acids. J lost 6 bases, V lost 0 bases, and 8 bases had no gene match. CDR3: CASSLEPGQGIHGYTF. CDR3 bases: TGTGCCAGCAGCTTAGAACCCGGACAGGGGATCCATGGCTACACCTTC.

This clone has only one observation. This chain links TRBV4-2 with TRBJ2-1, with TRBD2 as a possible D gene (6 bases). Per the germline V gene, CDR1 is LGHNA and CDR2 is YNFKEQ. The V gene lost 0 bases and the J gene lost 3 bases, with 15 bases spanning the gap. The CDR3 is 17 amino acids. The CDR3 DNA is TGTGCCAGCAGCCAAGATCCAGCGGGCGGCAGCTACAATGAGCAGTTCTTC. Amino acids: CASSQDPAGGSYNEQFF.

V gene TRBV28 combines with J gene TRBJ1-4; D not certain. The CDR3 loop spans 16 amino acids. V was cut by 6 bases and J by 1 base, with 15 bases left in between. Germline-derived CDR1 and CDR2 are MDHEN and SYDVKM. CDR3 protein: CASSRAGLVTNEKLFF. The DNA of the CDR3 is TGTGCCAGCAGCCGAGCCGGACTCGTAACTAATGAAAAACTGTTTTTT.

The CDR3: CASSPSGLSYGYTF. The DNA of the CDR3 is TGTGCCAGCAGCCCCTCCGGACTCTCCTATGGCTACACCTTC. The rearrangement links TRBV7-3 to TRBJ1-2, with no clear D. Germline assignment: CDR1 SGHTA and CDR2 FQGTGA. Trimming pared 5 bases from V and 4 bases from J, leaving 14 bases between. CDR3 size: 14 residues.

This clone has only one observation. J is TRBJ1-2 and V is TRBV7-3, with 7 bases identical to TRBD1. V was clipped by 4 bases and J by 4 bases; unmatched bases: 6. The CDR3 has 14 residues. Per germline, CDR1 SGHTA and CDR2 FQGTGA. The CDR3 DNA reads as TGTGCCAGCAGCTCAGGGGGGTTTGGCTATGGCTACACCTTC. It translates to CASSSGGFGYGYTF.

The chain uses TRBV27 and TRBJ2-3; D gene ambiguous. This CDR3 is built from 17 residues. Germline V CDR1 and CDR2: MNHEY, SMNVEV (reference sequence). Between the trimmed V and J ends, which lost 6 bases and 0 bases, there was a span of 19 bases. The CDR3 spells CASSISPLFQSTDTQYF. As DNA, the CDR3 is TGTGCCAGCAGCATAAGTCCCCTATTCCAAAGCACAGATACGCAGTATTTT.

The J gene is TRBJ1-2, the V gene TRBV19, with D possibly being TRBD1 (6 bases). The V gene lost 6 bases and the J gene lost 5 bases, with 13 bases spanning the gap. Germline V gives CDR1 LNHDA, CDR2 SQIVND (reference sequence). The length of the CDR3 is 13 residues. In DNA, the CDR3 is TGTGCCAGTAGCGAACAGGGCCGTTATGGCTACACCTTC. Translation: CASSEQGRYGYTF. Full variable domain (outside the CDR3, taken from reference TRBV19 and TRBJ1-2): DGGITQSPKYLFRKEGQNVTLSCEQNLNHDAMYWYRQDPGQGLRLIYYSQIVNDFQKGDIAEGYSVSREKKESFPLTVTSAQKNPTAFYLCASSEQGRYGYTFGSGTRLTVV.

V gene TRBV19 combines with J gene TRBJ2-1; possible D gene TRBD2, 5 bases. The CDR3 runs to 15 residues. Trimming took off 6 bases at V and 1 base at J, with 13 bases between the two ends. Per germline, CDR1 LNHDA and CDR2 SQIVND (reference sequence). The CDR3 DNA reads as TGTGCCAGTAGCGGACTGCCAACGTCCTACAATGAGCAGTTCTTC. Its translation is CASSGLPTSYNEQFF.

Here the CDR3 reads CASSYSGRVTGGYTF. DNA of the CDR3: TGTGCCAGCAGTTACTCTGGCAGGGTGACGGGTGGCTACACCTTC. The V call is TRBV6-2 or TRBV6-3, the J call TRBJ1-2, with a tentative D call TRBD1 (5 bases). Trimming removed 0 bases at V and 7 bases at J, with 15 bases between. Germline-derived CDR1 and CDR2 are MNHEY and SVGEGT. The CDR3 runs 15 residues.

The chain has TRBV11-3 and TRBJ2-3; 8 nucleotides line up with TRBD2. Trimming at V came to 5 bases and at J to 0 bases, leaving 4 bases not matched to a gene. CDR1 and CDR2 from the germline V gene are SGHNT and YENEEA. This CDR3 contains 15 residues. The CDR3 sequence: CASSREGVSTDTQYF. The CDR3 coding sequence is TGTGCCAGCAGCCGGGAGGGAGTTAGCACAGATACGCAGTATTTT.

This chain uses TRBV4-2 with TRBJ1-2; 10 nucleotides line up with TRBD1. The CDR3 consists of 15 residues. The germline V gene encodes CDR1 LGHNA and CDR2 YNFKEQ. Unmatched junction bases numbered 7, after V lost 0 bases and J lost 9 bases. CDR3 sequence reads: CASSQDAGTGVSYTF. The DNA of the CDR3 is TGTGCCAGCAGCCAAGACGCCGGGACAGGGGTTAGCTACACCTTC.

This chain uses TRBV6-4 with TRBJ2-7; 8 bases map to TRBD2. V lost 5 bases, J lost 6 bases, and 9 bases stayed unmatched. CDR1 is MRHNA, CDR2 SNTAGT, per germline. The CDR3 is 14 residues long. As DNA, the CDR3 is TGTGCCAGCAGTTTTAAAGCGGGAGCGGGCGAGCAGTACTTC. This sequence encodes CASSFKAGAGEQYF.

The chain has TRBV4-2 and TRBJ1-2; 10 bases match TRBD1. The CDR3 length is 15 residues. Germline V gene data show CDR1 as LGHNA and CDR2 as YNFKEQ. V lost 0 bases to trimming and J lost 5 bases; unmatched junction nucleotides: 3. In nucleotides, the CDR3 is TGTGCCAGCAGCCAAGATAAGGGACAGGGGTATGGCTACACCTTC. Translating it yields CASSQDKGQGYGYTF.

The CDR3 sequence: CASSLGGPGTEAFF. Written as DNA, the CDR3 is TGTGCCAGCAGCTTGGGGGGCCCGGGCACTGAAGCTTTCTTT. V gene TRBV5-6 combines with J gene TRBJ1-1; possibly TRBD1 for D (5 bases). Looked up from germline, CDR1 is SGHDT and CDR2 is YYEEEE. V lost 0 bases to trimming and J lost 4 bases, with 10 bases between them. This CDR3 region has 14 residues.

About this clone: This specimen includes other DNA sequences encoding the same CDR3. CDR3 sequence (DNA): TGTGCCAGCAGCGTAGGCGCTAGTCAAGAGACCCAGTACTTC. It specifies CASSVGASQETQYF. V usage is TRBV9 and J usage is TRBJ2-5; D unresolved. This CDR3 has 14 amino acids. Trimming left V 0 bases short and J 2 bases short, with 8 bases between. The V gene's germline CDR1 is SGDLS and CDR2 YYNGEE.

The chain is built from TRBV28 and TRBJ2-5; tentative D call: TRBD2 (5 bases). CDR3 size: 15 residues. V lost 3 bases and J lost 4, with 15 bases in between. CDR1 is MDHEN and CDR2 is SYDVKM in the germline V gene. Here the CDR3 DNA reads TGTGCCAGCAGTTTCGCAGGACGCGAGGGAGAGACCCAGTACTTC. Translation: CASSFAGREGETQYF.

V gene TRBV3-1 (or the pseudogene TRBV3-2) combines with J gene TRBJ2-7; weak D call: TRBD2 (6 bases). This CDR3 comprises 13 residues. The V end was cut by 4 bases, the J end by 4 bases, with 11 bases between. Germline V gene lookup returns CDR1 LGHDT and CDR2 YNNKEL (reference sequence). The CDR3 nucleotides read TGTGCCAGCAGCCGGGGACTCACATACGAGCAGTACTTC. Translated: CASSRGLTYEQYF.